The 23 T cell receptor beta chains below come from one sample, sequenced in a study of T cell responses to AZD1222 COVID-19 vaccine. Libraries were prepared by immunoSEQ multiplex PCR; TCRdb keeps only in-frame clonotypes and omits some of them. The sample carries approximately 140,000 clones, about nine tenths recorded once. This sample comprised peripheral blood, obtained on day 0 of AZD1222 vaccination. These receptors came from an adult in good health.

The chain carries TRBV3-1 (or the pseudogene TRBV3-2) and TRBJ1-5, with 7 bases identical to TRBD1. Germline-derived CDR1 and CDR2 are LGHDT and YNNKEL (reference sequence). Losses at the gene ends were 1 base for V and 5 bases for J; bases not matched to a gene: 5. CDR3 size: 15 residues. The CDR3 sequence: CASSQGDRDDQPQHF. The CDR3 DNA is TGTGCCAGCAGCCAAGGTGACAGGGATGATCAGCCCCAGCATTTT.

This clone was observed once. V usage is TRBV19 and J usage is TRBJ1-5; D unresolved. Trimming took 5 bases from V and 4 from J, leaving 6 bases between them. This CDR3 is 12 amino acids long. The germline V gene encodes CDR1 LNHDA and CDR2 SQIVND (reference sequence). The CDR3 protein is CASSVVNQPQHF. CDR3 DNA: TGTGCCAGTAGTGTCGTGAATCAGCCCCAGCATTTT. Variable domain in full (rest from reference TRBV19 and TRBJ1-5): DGGITQSPKYLFRKEGQNVTLSCEQNLNHDAMYWYRQDPGQGLRLIYYSQIVNDFQKGDIAEGYSVSREKKESFPLTVTSAQKNPTAFYLCASSVVNQPQHFGDGTRLSIL.

In its sample, this clone was seen a few times. The chain has TRBV7-3 and TRBJ2-2; TRBD1 matches at 8 bases. V shed 3 bases and J 7 bases; nucleotides not matched to a gene: 7. Germline V lookup: CDR1 SGHTA, CDR2 FQGTGA. The CDR3 spans 15 residues. Here the CDR3 DNA reads TGTGCCAGCAGCTTGAGGCAGGGGGCGGTCGGGGAGCTGTTTTTT. Its translation is CASSLRQGAVGELFF.

This clone has a single count. The genes are TRBV12-3 or TRBV12-4 and TRBJ1-1; no reliable D call. The V end lost 7 bases, the J end lost 0 bases, and 9 bases lay between the germline ends. This CDR3 has 13 residues. The CDR3 loop reads CASMANLNTEAFF. Here the CDR3 DNA reads TGTGCCAGCATGGCCAACCTGAACACTGAAGCTTTCTTT.

This clone was observed a handful of times. The rearrangement links TRBV7-9 to TRBJ1-2, with 8 nucleotides matching TRBD1. V was pared by 2 bases and J by 4 bases, with 9 bases of the junction left unmatched. The CDR3 length is 16 residues. Germline V gene data show CDR1 as SEHNR and CDR2 as FQNEAQ (reference sequence). The CDR3 loop is CASSLLGDRSAYGYTF. In DNA form, the CDR3 reads TGTGCCAGCAGCTTATTAGGGGACAGGTCCGCCTATGGCTACACCTTC.

The chain joins TRBV10-3 to TRBJ1-2; D uncertain. This CDR3 comprises 14 residues. Germline-derived CDR1 and CDR2 are ENHRY and SYGVKD. Trimming cost V 5 bases and J 4 bases, with 14 bases left between them. CDR3 in amino acids: CAISTGNRIYGYTF. Here the CDR3 DNA reads TGTGCCATCAGTACTGGGAATCGTATCTATGGCTACACCTTC.

Only one count was recorded for this clone. The chain links TRBV12-3 or TRBV12-4 to TRBJ2-7; 8 bases are shared with TRBD1. The CDR3 sequence is 13 residues long. Trimming at V came to 3 bases and at J to 5 bases, leaving 3 bases not matched to a gene. The chain's CDR3 is CASSFWTGNEQYF. The DNA of the CDR3 is TGTGCCAGCAGTTTCTGGACAGGGAACGAGCAGTACTTC.

V usage is TRBV12-3 or TRBV12-4 and J usage is TRBJ1-3, with D unclear. The CDR3 runs 13 residues. V lost 5 bases and J 3 bases, leaving 8 bases between the germline ends. Here the CDR3 reads CASSRNDGNTIYF. Here the CDR3 DNA reads TGTGCCAGCAGTCGAAACGATGGAAACACCATATATTTT.

CDR3 sequence: CASSRNTDTQYF. DNA of the CDR3: TGTGCCAGCAGCAGAAACACAGATACGCAGTATTTT. The J gene is TRBJ2-3, the V gene TRBV3-1 (or the pseudogene TRBV3-2), with D unclear. This CDR3 has 12 amino acids. V gave up 5 bases and J gave up 2 bases, with 5 bases separating them. CDR1 is LGHDT, CDR2 YNNKEL, per germline (reference sequence).

This clone was detected only once. V gene TRBV15 combines with J gene TRBJ1-2; D possibly corresponds to TRBD1 (5 bases). Trimming left V 5 bases short and J 8 bases short, with 12 bases between. CDR1 is LNHNV, CDR2 YYDKDF, per germline (reference sequence). The length of the CDR3 is 12 residues. CDR3 protein: CATSEGQDGYTF. CDR3 nucleotides: TGTGCCACCAGCGAAGGACAAGACGGCTACACCTTC.

The rearrangement links TRBV10-3 to TRBJ2-7; 11 bases align to TRBD2. The trim removed 2 bases at V and 2 bases at J, leaving 2 bases unmatched. This CDR3 is built from 15 residues. Germline loops: CDR1 ENHRY, CDR2 SYGVKD. The CDR3 loop is CAISEDSGGAYEQYF. CDR3 nucleotide sequence: TGTGCCATCAGTGAGGATAGCGGGGGGGCCTACGAGCAGTACTTC.

The chain recombines TRBV5-6 with TRBJ2-1; 8 nucleotides agree with TRBD1. The ends lost 0 bases at V and 8 bases at J; junction bases unmatched: 7. The CDR3 extends over 15 amino acids. Germline V CDR1 and CDR2: SGHDT, YYEEEE. Written as DNA, the CDR3 is TGTGCCAGCAGCTTGGACCCACAGGGGGTCGATGAGCAGTTCTTC. The encoded protein is CASSLDPQGVDEQFF.

Note on this clone: Other nucleotide sequences from this sample produce the same CDR3. The CDR3 sequence: CASRIGGGGTYNEQFF. The CDR3 DNA reads as TGTGCCAGCAGAATCGGGGGCGGGGGGACCTACAATGAGCAGTTCTTC. The J gene is TRBJ2-1, the V gene TRBV28; 8 nucleotides line up with TRBD2. The CDR3 covers 16 residues. Germline CDR1 is MDHEN and CDR2 is SYDVKM. V shed 6 bases and J 2 bases; nucleotides not matched to a gene: 9.

CDR3 sequence (DNA): TGTGCCAGCAGCCAAGCTCCGGGTTTAATGAACACTGAAGCTTTCTTT. As protein: CASSQAPGLMNTEAFF. V usage is TRBV3-1 (or the pseudogene TRBV3-2) and J usage is TRBJ1-1; no firm D call. Germline CDR1 and CDR2: LGHDT and YNNKEL (reference sequence). The length of the CDR3 is 16 residues. V lost 1 base and J lost 0, with 12 bases in between.

This rearrangement joins TRBV27 to TRBJ1-5; TRBD1 might be the D (6 bases). Trimming shortened V by 6 bases and J by 6 bases, and 24 bases separated the two germline ends. Germline V CDR1 and CDR2: MNHEY, SMNVEV (reference sequence). The CDR3 has 17 residues. The CDR3 spells CASSGRLVGRGSQPQHF. The CDR3 DNA reads as TGTGCCAGCAGCGGCCGTTTAGTTGGCAGGGGCAGTCAGCCCCAGCATTTT.

Here the CDR3 reads CASSYPRDRGNQPQHF. The DNA of the CDR3 is TGTGCCAGCAGTTACCCCCGGGACAGGGGCAATCAGCCCCAGCATTTT. V is TRBV6-6 and J is TRBJ1-5; 9 bases fit TRBD1. CDR1 and CDR2 from the germline V gene are MNHNY and SVGAGI (reference sequence). There are 16 residues in the CDR3. Trimming removed 2 bases from V and 2 bases from J; junction bases left unmatched: 4.

The CDR3 DNA follows: TGTGCCAGCAGCCAAGCGGCGGTTACGAGTGCGCAGTATTTT. Translated, it gives CASSQAAVTSAQYF. V is TRBV4-2 and J is TRBJ2-3, with D uncertain. Trimming shortened V by 1 base and J by 10 bases, and 15 bases separated the two germline ends. Germline assignment: CDR1 LGHNA and CDR2 YNFKEQ. CDR3 length equals 14 residues.

With regard to this clone: The sample has other DNA sequences that encode this CDR3 too. The rearrangement uses TRBV11-2 and TRBJ2-1, with TRBD2 identical over 12 bases. V dropped 4 bases and J dropped 4; count of bases not matched to a gene: 2. The germline V gene has CDR1 SGHAT and CDR2 FQNNGV. The CDR3 extends over 15 amino acids. The CDR3 nucleotides read TGTGCCAGCAGCTCCCTAGCGGGGGGGTACAATGAGCAGTTCTTC. Encoded protein: CASSSLAGGYNEQFF. The full variable domain, its missing parts supplied by reference TRBV11-2 and TRBJ2-1, is EAGVAQSPRYKIIEKRQSVAFWCNPISGHATLYWYQQILGQGPKLLIQFQNNGVVDDSQLPKDRFSAERLKGVDSTLKIQPAKLEDSAVYLCASSSLAGGYNEQFFGPGTRLTVL.

The CDR3: CASSLYQGTNQPQHF. CDR3 DNA sequence: TGTGCCAGCAGTTTATATCAGGGGACGAATCAGCCCCAGCATTTT. The J gene is TRBJ1-5, the V gene TRBV28; D is possibly TRBD1 (6 bases). This CDR3 has 15 amino acids. Germline CDR1 MDHEN, CDR2 SYDVKM. V gave up 1 base and J gave up 4 bases, with 11 bases separating them.

A single count supports this clone. The chain combines TRBV4-1 with TRBJ1-2, with TRBD1 as a possible D gene (5 bases). Germline V CDR1 and CDR2: MGHRA, YSYEKL. This CDR3 contains 15 residues. The V and J ends lost 4 bases and 3 bases respectively, with 15 bases between them. The CDR3 nucleotides are TGCGCCAGCAGCCCCTCCCAGGGTGGGGACTATGGCTACACCTTC. This codes for CASSPSQGGDYGYTF.

The rearrangement links TRBV24-1 to TRBJ1-5; D call uncertain. The ends were cut back, 1 base at V and 2 bases at J, with 5 bases in the middle. The CDR3 extends over 14 amino acids. Germline V lookup: CDR1 KGHDR, CDR2 SFDVKD. CDR3 protein: CATSDFTGNQPQHF. CDR3 nucleotide sequence: TGTGCCACCAGTGATTTTACAGGCAATCAGCCCCAGCATTTT.

The rearrangement links TRBV28 to TRBJ2-1; possibly TRBD2 for D (6 bases). V lost 1 base and J lost 4, with 11 bases in between. This CDR3 is 15 amino acids long. The germline V gene has CDR1 MDHEN and CDR2 SYDVKM. The DNA for the CDR3 is TGTGCCAGCAGTTTATATACGGGGGAGTACAATGAGCAGTTCTTC. This gives the protein CASSLYTGEYNEQFF.

J is TRBJ1-1 and V is TRBV5-1; TRBD1 might be the D (6 bases). Germline V gene sequence: CDR1 SGHRS, CDR2 YFSETQ. This CDR3 has 15 amino acids. V lost 4 bases, J lost 1 base, and 14 bases lay in between. Here the CDR3 reads CASSRTGQWNTEAFF. The CDR3 DNA reads as TGCGCCAGCAGCCGTACTGGACAGTGGAACACTGAAGCTTTCTTT.